The sequence of this T cell receptor (beta chain) was determined in a study of CD8+ T cells in alopecia areata. Across the whole study: Oral tofacitinib (5 to 10 mg twice daily) was administered to treated patients. Tofacitinib ran for 6 to 18 months before 6 months off drug. Study-wide results and limits: Greater clonality was observed in lesional scalp samples, especially alopecia totalis/universalis, versus normal scalp.

The CDR3 is made up of 12 amino acids. V was shortened by 1 base and J by 5 bases, with 8 bases between the two germline ends. Germline V lookup: CDR1 SQVTM, CDR2 ANQGSEA. Of note for this clone: Its antigen is as yet unknown.

Following extraction, RNA underwent reverse transcription to cDNA, which served as the sequencing template. Sequenced by immunoSEQ multiplex PCR; TCRdb stores in-frame clones only, minus some. The table lists approximately 91,000 clones, about 40% of them singletons. The sequencing sample was made of CD4+ T cells sorted from blood. The chain has TRBV29-1 and TRBJ1-1; D is possibly TRBD1 (5 bases). The clonotype originates from a human donor with alopecia areata. The CDR3 DNA is TGCAGCGTTGAAGCAGGGAGGACTGAAGCTTTCTTT. Residues: CSVEAGRTEAFF.